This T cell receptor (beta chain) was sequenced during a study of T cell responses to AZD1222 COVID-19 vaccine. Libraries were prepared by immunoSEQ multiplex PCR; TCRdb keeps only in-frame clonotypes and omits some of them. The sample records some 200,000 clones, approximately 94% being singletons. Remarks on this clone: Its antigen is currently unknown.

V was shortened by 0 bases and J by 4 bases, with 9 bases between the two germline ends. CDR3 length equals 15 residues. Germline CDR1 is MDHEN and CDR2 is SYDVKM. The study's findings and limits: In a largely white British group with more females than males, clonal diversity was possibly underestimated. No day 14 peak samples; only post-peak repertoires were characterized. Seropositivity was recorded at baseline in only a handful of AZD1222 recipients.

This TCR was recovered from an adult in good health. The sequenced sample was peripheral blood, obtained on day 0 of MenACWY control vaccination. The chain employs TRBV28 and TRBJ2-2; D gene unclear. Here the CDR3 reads CASSLWRQVTGELFF. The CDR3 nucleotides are TGTGCCAGCAGTTTATGGCGGCAGGTCACCGGGGAGCTGTTTTTT.